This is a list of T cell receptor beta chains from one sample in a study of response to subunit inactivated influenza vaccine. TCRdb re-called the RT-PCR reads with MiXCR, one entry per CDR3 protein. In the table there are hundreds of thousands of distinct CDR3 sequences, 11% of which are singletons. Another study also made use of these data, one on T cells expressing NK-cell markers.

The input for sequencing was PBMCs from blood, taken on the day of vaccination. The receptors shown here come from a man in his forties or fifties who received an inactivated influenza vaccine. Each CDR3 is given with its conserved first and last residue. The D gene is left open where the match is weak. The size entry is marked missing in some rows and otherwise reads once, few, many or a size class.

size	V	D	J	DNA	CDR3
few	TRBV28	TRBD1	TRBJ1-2	TGTGCCAGCAGTTCCCCGGACAGGGGAATCCTGAATGGCTACACCTTC	CASSSPDRGILNGYTF
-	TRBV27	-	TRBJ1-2	TGTGCCAGCAGCCTGCGCTGGGGGGACCTGGATGGCTACACCTTC	CASSLRWGDLDGYTF
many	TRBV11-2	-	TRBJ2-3	TGTGCCAGCAGCCAATTTGCGGATGTAGGGCGTTATCAGGATACGCAGTATTTT	CASSQFADVGRYQDTQYF
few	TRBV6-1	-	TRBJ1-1	TGTGCCAGCAGTGCAACTTACAGGAACACTGAAGCTTTCTTT	CASSATYRNTEAFF
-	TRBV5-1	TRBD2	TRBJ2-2	TGCGCCAGCAGCCTCTTAGGGGGCAGCGGGAGGGCCGGCACCGGGGAGCTGTTTTTT	CASSLLGGSGRAGTGELFF
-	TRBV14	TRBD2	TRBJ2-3	TGTGCCAGCAGCCAACTGGGCCGGACTAGCGCAGATACGCAGTATTTT	CASSQLGRTSADTQYF
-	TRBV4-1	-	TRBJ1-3	TGCGCCAGCAGCCGATCCAGGAGTAGCTCTGGAAACACCATATATTTT	CASSRSRSSSGNTIYF
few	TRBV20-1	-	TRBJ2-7	TGCAGTGCTAACCGCGGCTACTACGAGCAGTACTTC	CSANRGYYEQYF
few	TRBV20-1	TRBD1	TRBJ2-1	TGCAGTGCAGGACAGGGTAACAATGAGCAGTTCTTC	CSAGQGNNEQFF
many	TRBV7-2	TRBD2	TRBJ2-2	TGTGCCAGCGGATCCGGGACTAGCGGTGGGGGGGAGCTGTTTTTT	CASGSGTSGGGELFF
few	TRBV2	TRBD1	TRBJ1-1	TGTGCCAGCAGGATAGGACAGGGGGCGACTGAAGCTTTCTTT	CASRIGQGATEAFF
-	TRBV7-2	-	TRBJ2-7	TGTGCCAGCAGCTGGGAAGGCTACGAGCAGTACTTC	CASSWEGYEQYF
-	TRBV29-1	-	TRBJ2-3	TGCAGCGTTGATGAGTACACAGATACGCAGTATTTT	CSVDEYTDTQYF
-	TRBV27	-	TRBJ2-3	TGTGCCAGCAGCCGACAGTCGGGTCGCACAGATACGCAGTATTTT	CASSRQSGRTDTQYF
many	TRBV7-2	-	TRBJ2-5	TGTGCCAGCAGCTTAGCGACCAAGGGGACCCAGTACTTC	CASSLATKGTQYF
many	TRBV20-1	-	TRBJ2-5	TGCAGTGCTAGGCCCTTGGGGGGAGAGACCCAGTACTTC	CSARPLGGETQYF
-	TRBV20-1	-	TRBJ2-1	TGCAGTGCTAGCCCACTAGCTGATGAGCAGTTCTTC	CSASPLADEQFF
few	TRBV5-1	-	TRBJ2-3	TGCGCCAGCAGCCCCGGGACGTCTGTGGATACGCAGTATTTT	CASSPGTSVDTQYF
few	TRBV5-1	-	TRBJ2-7	TGCGCCAGCAGCTTGGGCGGATTGCCCTCCTACGAGCAGTACTTC	CASSLGGLPSYEQYF
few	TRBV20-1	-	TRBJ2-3	TGCAGCACCCAGGGGGGCCGTGGCACAGATACGCAGTATTTT	CSTQGGRGTDTQYF
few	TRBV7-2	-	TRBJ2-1	TGTGCCAGCAGCCACAACGACAATGAGCAGTTCTTC	CASSHNDNEQFF
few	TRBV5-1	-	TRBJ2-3	TGCGCCAGCAGCTTGGCGAAGGGCACAGATACGCAGTATTTT	CASSLAKGTDTQYF
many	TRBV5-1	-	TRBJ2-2	TGCGCCAGCAGCTTGGTTACGGGCTCGAACACCGGGGAGCTGTTTTTT	CASSLVTGSNTGELFF
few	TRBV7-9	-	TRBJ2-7	TGTGCCAGCAGCCGCTCGACAAACACCTACGAGCAGTACTTC	CASSRSTNTYEQYF
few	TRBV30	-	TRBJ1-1	TGTGCCTGGACCCGCCCAGGGGCGAGTACTGAAGCTTTCTTT	CAWTRPGASTEAFF
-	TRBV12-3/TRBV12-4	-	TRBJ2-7	TGTGCCAGCAGTTTAGGAGTCGGGTATGGAAGCTACGAGCAGTACTTC	CASSLGVGYGSYEQYF
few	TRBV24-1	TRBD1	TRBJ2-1	TGTGCCACCAGTGAGGGACAGGCCTCCTACAATGAGCAGTTCTTC	CATSEGQASYNEQFF
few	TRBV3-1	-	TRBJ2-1	TGTGCCAGCAGCCAAGCTCAGCTTGGGGTTCGCCATGAGCAGTTCTTC	CASSQAQLGVRHEQFF
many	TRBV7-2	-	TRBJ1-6	TGTGCCAGCAGCGTTTGGGGGGGCTCACCCCTCCACTTT	CASSVWGGSPLHF
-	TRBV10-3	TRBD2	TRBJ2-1	TGTGCCATCAGTGCAAGCTGGACTAGACCCTCTGAGCAGTTCTTC	CAISASWTRPSEQFF
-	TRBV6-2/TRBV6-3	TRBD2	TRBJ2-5	TGTGCCAGCAGAAGACTAGCGGGAATGACGGAGACCCAGTACTTC	CASRRLAGMTETQYF
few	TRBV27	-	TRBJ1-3	TGTGCCAGCAGTACCAGTCACGGAAACACCATATATTTT	CASSTSHGNTIYF
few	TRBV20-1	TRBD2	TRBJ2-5	TGCAGTGCTAGAGATCCTACTAGCGGATGGGAGACCCAGTACTTC	CSARDPTSGWETQYF
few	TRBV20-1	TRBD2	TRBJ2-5	TGCAGTGCCTACAGCGGGGGGCGGGAGACCCAGTACTTC	CSAYSGGRETQYF
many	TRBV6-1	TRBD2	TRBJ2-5	TGTGCCAGCAGGACAAGTCGGAGCGGGAGGGCCGGGGAGACCCAGTACTTC	CASRTSRSGRAGETQYF
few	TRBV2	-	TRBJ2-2	TGTGCCAGCAGAGTGGACGGAACGAACACCGGGGAGCTGTTTTTT	CASRVDGTNTGELFF
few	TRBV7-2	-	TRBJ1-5	TGTGCCAGCAGCTTAGCAAGAAACTATCAGCCCCAGCATTTT	CASSLARNYQPQHF
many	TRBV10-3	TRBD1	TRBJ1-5	TGTGCCACCGGATCCGGGACAGGGGATCAGCCCCAGCATTTT	CATGSGTGDQPQHF
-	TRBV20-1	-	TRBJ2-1	TGCAGTGCTAGAGATTTAACGGATCTTAGGCAGTTCTTC	CSARDLTDLRQFF
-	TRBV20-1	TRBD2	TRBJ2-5	TGCAGTGCCACCATATCTAGCGGGAGGGCAGGGGAGACCCAGTACTTC	CSATISSGRAGETQYF
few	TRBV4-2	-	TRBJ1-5	TGTGCCAGCAGCCAAGATCTCCGGGGGGGAAATCAGCCCCAGCATTTT	CASSQDLRGGNQPQHF